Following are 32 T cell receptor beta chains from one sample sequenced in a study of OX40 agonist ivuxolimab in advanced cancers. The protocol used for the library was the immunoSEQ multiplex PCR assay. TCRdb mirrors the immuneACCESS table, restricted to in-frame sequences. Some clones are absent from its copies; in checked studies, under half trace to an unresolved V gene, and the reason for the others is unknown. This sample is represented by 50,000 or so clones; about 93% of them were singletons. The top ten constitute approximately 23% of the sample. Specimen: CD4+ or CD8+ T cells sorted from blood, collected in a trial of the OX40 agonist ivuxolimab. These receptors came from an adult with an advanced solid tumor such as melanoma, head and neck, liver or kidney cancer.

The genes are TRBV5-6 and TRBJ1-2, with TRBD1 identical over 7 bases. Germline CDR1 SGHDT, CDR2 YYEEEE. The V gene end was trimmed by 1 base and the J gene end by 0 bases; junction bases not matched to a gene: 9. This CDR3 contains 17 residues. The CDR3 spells CASSLSGQTPTNYGYTF. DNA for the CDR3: TGTGCCAGCAGCTTGTCGGGACAGACTCCTACTAACTATGGCTACACCTTC. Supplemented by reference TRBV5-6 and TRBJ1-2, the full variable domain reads DAGVTQSPTHLIKTRGQQVTLRCSPKSGHDTVSWYQQALGQGPQFIFQYYEEEERQRGNFPDRFSGHQFPNYSSELNVNALLLGDSALYLCASSLSGQTPTNYGYTFGSGTRLTVV.

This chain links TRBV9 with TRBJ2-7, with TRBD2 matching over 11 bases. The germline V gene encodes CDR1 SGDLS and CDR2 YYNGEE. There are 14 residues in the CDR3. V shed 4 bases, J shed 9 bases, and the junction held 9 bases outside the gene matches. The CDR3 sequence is CASSPDSGGAGQYF. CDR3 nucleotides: TGTGCCAGCAGCCCCGATAGCGGGGGGGCGGGGCAGTACTTC.

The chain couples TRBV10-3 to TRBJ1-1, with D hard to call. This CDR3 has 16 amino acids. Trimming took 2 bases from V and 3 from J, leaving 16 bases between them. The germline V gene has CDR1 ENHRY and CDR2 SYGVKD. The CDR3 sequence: CAISEPYADPDTEAFF. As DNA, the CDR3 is TGTGCCATCAGTGAGCCCTACGCAGATCCGGACACTGAAGCTTTCTTT.

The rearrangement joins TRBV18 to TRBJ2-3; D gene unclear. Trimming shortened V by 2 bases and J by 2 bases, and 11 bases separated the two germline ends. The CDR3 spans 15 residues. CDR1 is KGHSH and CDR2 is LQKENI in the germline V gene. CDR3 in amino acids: CASSPGRILTDTQYF. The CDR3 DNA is TGTGCCAGCTCACCAGGTCGGATACTCACAGATACGCAGTATTTT.

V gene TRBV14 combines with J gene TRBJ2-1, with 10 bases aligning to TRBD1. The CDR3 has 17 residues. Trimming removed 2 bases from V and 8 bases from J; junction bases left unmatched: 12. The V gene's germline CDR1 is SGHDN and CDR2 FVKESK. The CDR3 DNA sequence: TGTGCCAGCAGCCAATTCCCCGGGACAGGGGATGTCGATGAGCAGTTCTTC. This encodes CASSQFPGTGDVDEQFF.

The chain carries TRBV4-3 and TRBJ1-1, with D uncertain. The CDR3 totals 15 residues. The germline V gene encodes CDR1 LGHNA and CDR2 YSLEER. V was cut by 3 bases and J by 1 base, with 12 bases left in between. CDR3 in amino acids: CASSHGGATNTEAFF. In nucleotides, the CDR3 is TGCGCCAGCAGCCACGGCGGAGCAACGAACACTGAAGCTTTCTTT.

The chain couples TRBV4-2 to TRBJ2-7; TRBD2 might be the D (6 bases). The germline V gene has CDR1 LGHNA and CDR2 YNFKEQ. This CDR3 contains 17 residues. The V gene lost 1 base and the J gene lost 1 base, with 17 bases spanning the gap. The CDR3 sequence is CASSQVLGGSGSYEQYF. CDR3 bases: TGTGCCAGCAGCCAAGTTCTCGGCGGCAGCGGGTCCTACGAGCAGTACTTC.

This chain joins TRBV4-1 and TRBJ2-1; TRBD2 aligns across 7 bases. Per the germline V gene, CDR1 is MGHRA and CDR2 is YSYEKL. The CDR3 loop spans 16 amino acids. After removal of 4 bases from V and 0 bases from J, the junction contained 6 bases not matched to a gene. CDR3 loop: CASSPAGESSYNEQFF. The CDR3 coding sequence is TGCGCCAGCAGCCCGGCGGGGGAGAGCTCCTACAATGAGCAGTTCTTC.

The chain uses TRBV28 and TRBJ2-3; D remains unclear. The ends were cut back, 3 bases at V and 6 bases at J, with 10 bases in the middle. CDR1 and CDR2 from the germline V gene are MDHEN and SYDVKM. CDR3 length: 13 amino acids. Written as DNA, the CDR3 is TGTGCCAGCAGTTTGCTCGGATCGGATACGCAGTATTTT. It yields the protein CASSLLGSDTQYF.

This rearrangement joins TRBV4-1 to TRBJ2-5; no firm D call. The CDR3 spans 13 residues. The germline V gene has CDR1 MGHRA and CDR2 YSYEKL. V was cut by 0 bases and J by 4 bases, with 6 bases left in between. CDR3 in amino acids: CASSQDNSETQYF. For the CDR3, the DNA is TGCGCCAGCAGCCAAGATAATTCAGAGACCCAGTACTTC.

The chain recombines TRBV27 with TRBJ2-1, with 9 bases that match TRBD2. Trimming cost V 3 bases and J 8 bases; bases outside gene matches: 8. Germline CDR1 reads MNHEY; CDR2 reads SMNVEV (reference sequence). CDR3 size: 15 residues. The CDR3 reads CASSFQAGGPYEQFF. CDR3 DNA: TGTGCCAGCAGTTTTCAGGCGGGAGGGCCCTATGAGCAGTTCTTC.

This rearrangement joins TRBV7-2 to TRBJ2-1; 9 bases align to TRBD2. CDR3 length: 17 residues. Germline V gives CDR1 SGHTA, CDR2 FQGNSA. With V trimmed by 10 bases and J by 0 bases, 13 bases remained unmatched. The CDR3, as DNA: TGTGCCACCCCGGGACTAGCATTGGACCTCTCCTACAATGAGCAGTTCTTC. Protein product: CATPGLALDLSYNEQFF. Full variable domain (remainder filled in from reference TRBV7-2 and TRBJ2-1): GAGVSQSPSNKVTEKGKDVELRCDPISGHTALYWYRQSLGQGLEFLIYFQGNSAPDKSGLPSDRFSAERTGGSVSTLTIQRTQQEDSAVYLCATPGLALDLSYNEQFFGPGTRLTVL.

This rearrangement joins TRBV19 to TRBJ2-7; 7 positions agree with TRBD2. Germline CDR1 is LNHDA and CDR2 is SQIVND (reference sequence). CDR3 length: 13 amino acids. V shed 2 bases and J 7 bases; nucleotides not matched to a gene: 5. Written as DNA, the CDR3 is TGTGCCAGTAGTATACGAGTCGGGGGGGAGCAGTACTTC. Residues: CASSIRVGGEQYF. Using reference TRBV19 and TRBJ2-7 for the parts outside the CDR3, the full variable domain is DGGITQSPKYLFRKEGQNVTLSCEQNLNHDAMYWYRQDPGQGLRLIYYSQIVNDFQKGDIAEGYSVSREKKESFPLTVTSAQKNPTAFYLCASSIRVGGEQYFGPGTRLTVT.

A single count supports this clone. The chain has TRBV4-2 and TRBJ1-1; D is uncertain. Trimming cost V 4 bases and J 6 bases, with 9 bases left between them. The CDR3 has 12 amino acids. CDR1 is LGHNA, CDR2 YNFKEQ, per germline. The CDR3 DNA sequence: TGTGCCAGCAGCCTTCCACTCTCTGAAGCTTTCTTT. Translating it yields CASSLPLSEAFF.

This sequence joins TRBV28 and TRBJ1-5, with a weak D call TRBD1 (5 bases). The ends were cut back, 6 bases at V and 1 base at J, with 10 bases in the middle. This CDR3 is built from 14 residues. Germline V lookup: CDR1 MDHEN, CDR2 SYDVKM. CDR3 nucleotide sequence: TGTGCCAGCAGGGGGTGGGGGAGCAATCAGCCCCAGCATTTT. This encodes CASRGWGSNQPQHF.

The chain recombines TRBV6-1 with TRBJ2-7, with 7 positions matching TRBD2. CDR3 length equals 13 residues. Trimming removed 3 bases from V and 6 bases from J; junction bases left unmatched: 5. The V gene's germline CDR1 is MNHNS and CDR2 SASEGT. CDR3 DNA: TGTGCCAGCAGTGATCAGACTAGCAGCGAGCAGTACTTC. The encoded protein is CASSDQTSSEQYF.

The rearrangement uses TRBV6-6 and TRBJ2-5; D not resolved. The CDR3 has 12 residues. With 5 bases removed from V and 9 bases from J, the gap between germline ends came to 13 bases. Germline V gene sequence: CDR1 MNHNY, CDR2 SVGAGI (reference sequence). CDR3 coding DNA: TGTGCCAGCAGTCCCGTTCTTAGACCCCAGTACTTC. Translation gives CASSPVLRPQYF.

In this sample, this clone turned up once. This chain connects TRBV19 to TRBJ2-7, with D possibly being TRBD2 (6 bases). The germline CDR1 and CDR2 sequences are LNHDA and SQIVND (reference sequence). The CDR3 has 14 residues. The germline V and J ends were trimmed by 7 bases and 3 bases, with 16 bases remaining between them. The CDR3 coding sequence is TGTGCCAGTAACCCCGGCGGGGCCAACTACGAGCAGTACTTC. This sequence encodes CASNPGGANYEQYF.

The CDR3 region has the DNA TGTGCCAGCAGCGGGGTTTACAATGAGCAGTTCTTC. This gives the protein CASSGVYNEQFF. The chain uses TRBV28 and TRBJ2-1, with D tentatively TRBD2 (5 bases). The germline V gene has CDR1 MDHEN and CDR2 SYDVKM. The CDR3 is made up of 12 amino acids. Trimming cost V 6 bases and J 4 bases, with 7 bases left between them.

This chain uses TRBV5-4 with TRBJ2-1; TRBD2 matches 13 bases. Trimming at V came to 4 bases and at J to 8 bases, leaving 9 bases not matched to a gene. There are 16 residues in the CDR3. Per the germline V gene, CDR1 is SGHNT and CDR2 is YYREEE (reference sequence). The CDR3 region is CASSHGLAGAVDEQFF. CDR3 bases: TGTGCCAGCAGCCATGGACTAGCGGGAGCGGTGGATGAGCAGTTCTTC.

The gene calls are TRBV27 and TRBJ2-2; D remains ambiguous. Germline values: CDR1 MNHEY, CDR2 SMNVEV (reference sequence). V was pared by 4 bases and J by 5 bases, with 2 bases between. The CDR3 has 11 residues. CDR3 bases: TGTGCCAGCAGTTCAACCGGGGAGCTGTTTTTT. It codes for CASSSTGELFF.

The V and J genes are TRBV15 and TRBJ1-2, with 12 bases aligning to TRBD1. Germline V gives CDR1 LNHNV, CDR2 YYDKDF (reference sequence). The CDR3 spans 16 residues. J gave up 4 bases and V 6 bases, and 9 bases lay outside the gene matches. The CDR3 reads CATSFGTGGRGYGYTF. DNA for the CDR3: TGTGCCACCAGTTTCGGGACAGGGGGCCGCGGCTATGGCTACACCTTC.

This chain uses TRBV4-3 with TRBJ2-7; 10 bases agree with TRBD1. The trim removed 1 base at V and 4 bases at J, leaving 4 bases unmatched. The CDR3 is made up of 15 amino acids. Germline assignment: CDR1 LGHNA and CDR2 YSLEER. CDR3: CASSQGGQGPYEQYF. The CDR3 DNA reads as TGCGCCAGCAGCCAAGGGGGACAGGGGCCTTACGAGCAGTACTTC.

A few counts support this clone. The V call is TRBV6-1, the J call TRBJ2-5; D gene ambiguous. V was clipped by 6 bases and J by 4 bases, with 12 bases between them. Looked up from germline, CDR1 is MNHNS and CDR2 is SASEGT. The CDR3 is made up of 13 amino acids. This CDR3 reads CASSLISRETQYF. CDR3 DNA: TGTGCCAGCAGCCTGATTTCAAGAGAGACCCAGTACTTC.

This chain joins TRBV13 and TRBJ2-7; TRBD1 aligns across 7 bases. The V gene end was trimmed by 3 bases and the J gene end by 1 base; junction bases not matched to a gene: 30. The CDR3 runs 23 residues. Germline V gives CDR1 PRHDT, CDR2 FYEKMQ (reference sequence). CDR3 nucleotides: TGTGCCAGCAGCTTCCAGGGGGACCATGGGACCTTATCCCCCACTTATGCTTCCTACGAGCAGTACTTC. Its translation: CASSFQGDHGTLSPTYASYEQYF.

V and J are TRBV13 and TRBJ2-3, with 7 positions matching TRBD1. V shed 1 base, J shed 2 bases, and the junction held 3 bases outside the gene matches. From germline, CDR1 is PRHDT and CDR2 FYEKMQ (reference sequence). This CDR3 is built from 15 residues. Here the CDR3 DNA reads TGTGCCAGCAGCTTAGAGGGGACAGCCACAGATACGCAGTATTTT. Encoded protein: CASSLEGTATDTQYF.

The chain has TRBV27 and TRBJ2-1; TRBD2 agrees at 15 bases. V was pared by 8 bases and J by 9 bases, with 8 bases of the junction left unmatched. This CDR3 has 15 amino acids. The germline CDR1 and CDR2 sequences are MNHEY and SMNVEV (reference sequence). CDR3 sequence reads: CASGHRTSGRVEQFF. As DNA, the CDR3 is TGTGCCAGCGGCCACCGGACTAGCGGGAGGGTTGAGCAGTTCTTC.

The CDR3 protein is CASSLEYGNTGELFF. The CDR3 DNA reads as TGTGCCAGCAGCCTCGAGTACGGGAACACCGGGGAGCTGTTTTTT. J is TRBJ2-2 and V is TRBV7-2, with D unresolved. CDR1 SGHTA and CDR2 FQGNSA come from the germline V gene. Trimming removed 5 bases at V and 1 base at J, with 11 bases between. This CDR3 comprises 15 residues.

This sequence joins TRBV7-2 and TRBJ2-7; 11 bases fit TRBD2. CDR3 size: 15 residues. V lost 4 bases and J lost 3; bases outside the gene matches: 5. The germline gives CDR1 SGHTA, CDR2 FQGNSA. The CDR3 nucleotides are TGTGCCAGCAGCTCTCCCGGGACTAGCGGCTACGAGCAGTACTTC. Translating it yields CASSSPGTSGYEQYF.

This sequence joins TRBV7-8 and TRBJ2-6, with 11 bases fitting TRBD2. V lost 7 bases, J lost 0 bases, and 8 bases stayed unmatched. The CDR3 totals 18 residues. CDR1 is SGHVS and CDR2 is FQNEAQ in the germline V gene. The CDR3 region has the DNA TGTGCCAGCACCTTTGGACTAGCGGGTACCTCTGGGGCCAACGTCCTGACTTTC. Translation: CASTFGLAGTSGANVLTF.

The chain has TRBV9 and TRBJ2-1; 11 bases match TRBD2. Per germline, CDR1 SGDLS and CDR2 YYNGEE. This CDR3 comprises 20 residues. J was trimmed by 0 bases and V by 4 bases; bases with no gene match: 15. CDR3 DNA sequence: TGTGCCAGCAGCCCCTCCGGGCTAGCGGGAGGCTTGGGCTCCTACAATGAGCAGTTCTTC. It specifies CASSPSGLAGGLGSYNEQFF.

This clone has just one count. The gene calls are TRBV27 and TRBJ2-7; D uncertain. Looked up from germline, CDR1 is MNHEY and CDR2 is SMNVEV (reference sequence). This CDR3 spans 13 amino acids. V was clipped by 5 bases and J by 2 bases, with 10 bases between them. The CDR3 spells CASSRGSTYEQYF. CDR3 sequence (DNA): TGTGCCAGCAGTCGCGGTTCCACCTACGAGCAGTACTTC.